Listed below are T cell receptor beta chains from one sample, sequenced in a study of regulatory T cells in long-lasting Graves disease. Each CDR3 protein is one row after TCRdb ran MiXCR on the multiplex PCR reads. The sample holds about 370,000 distinct CDR3 sequences, about 14% seen once. The specimen comprised peripheral blood mononuclear cells (PBMCs), sampled at new diagnosis, from a patient treated with antithyroid drugs. Every receptor here comes from a female donor with Graves disease. Both conserved end residues are part of each CDR3. Fields, in order: D gene, V gene, CDR3 length, J gene, clone size, CDR3 protein, CDR3 DNA. D genes are given only for firm matches. Clone size appears in some rows only: once, few, many, or a class for an expanded clone.

TRBD1	TRBV20-1	15	TRBJ1-4	many	CSAKRDRGENEKLFF	TGCAGTGCTAAGAGGGACAGGGGAGAAAATGAAAAACTGTTTTTT
TRBD1	TRBV5-1	15	TRBJ2-7	-	CASSLEGTAGYEQYF	TGCGCCAGCAGCTTGGAGGGGACAGCCGGCTACGAGCAGTACTTC
-	TRBV12-3/TRBV12-4	14	TRBJ1-2	-	CASSVRPLNYGYTF	TGTGCCAGCAGTGTTCGGCCGCTTAACTATGGCTACACCTTC
-	TRBV6-1	14	TRBJ2-1	-	CASIGDSPYNEQFF	TGTGCCAGCATTGGGGACTCGCCGTACAATGAGCAGTTCTTC
-	TRBV12-3/TRBV12-4	15	TRBJ1-1	many	CASSSWGAGDTEAFF	TGTGCCAGCAGTTCCTGGGGTGCGGGGGACACTGAAGCTTTCTTT
TRBD1	TRBV29-1	15	TRBJ1-1	-	CSVQTTGGWSTEAFF	TGCAGCGTGCAGACTACAGGGGGATGGAGCACTGAAGCTTTCTTT
-	TRBV2	12	TRBJ1-1	many	CASRLIGTEAFF	TGTGCCAGCAGGCTGATTGGGACTGAAGCTTTCTTT
-	TRBV7-2	10	TRBJ2-1	many	CASSYNEQFF	TGTGCCAGCAGCTACAATGAGCAGTTCTTC
-	TRBV24-1	13	TRBJ2-2	many	CATSVAGTGELFF	TGTGCCACCAGTGTTGCGGGAACCGGGGAGCTGTTTTTT
TRBD1	TRBV4-1	15	TRBJ1-5	many	CASSRDRQPNQPQHF	TGCGCCAGCAGCCGGGACAGACAGCCAAATCAGCCCCAGCATTTT
-	TRBV10-1	15	TRBJ2-4	-	CASSDSIPPKNIQYF	TGCGCCAGCAGTGATTCGATTCCGCCCAAAAACATTCAGTACTTC
TRBD1	TRBV28	17	TRBJ2-2	many	CASSRTRTGGNTGELFF	TGTGCCAGCAGCCGGACCCGGACAGGGGGTAACACCGGGGAGCTGTTTTTT
TRBD2	TRBV27	17	TRBJ2-5	few	CASSLSHPRGGLETQYF	TGTGCCAGCAGTTTATCGCACCCGCGGGGGGGCTTGGAGACCCAGTACTTC
-	TRBV30	14	TRBJ1-2	many	CAWTSRGAFYGHTF	TGTGCCTGGACCAGTAGGGGGGCGTTCTATGGCCACACCTTC
TRBD1	TRBV7-9	15	TRBJ1-2	-	CASSLGGTGIYGYTF	TGTGCCAGCAGCTTAGGGGGGACAGGGATCTATGGCTACACCTTC
-	TRBV2	11	TRBJ1-2	many	CASRPRVSYTF	TGTGCCAGCAGACCCAGGGTCAGCTACACCTTC
TRBD1	TRBV27	16	TRBJ1-6	many	CASSFGQGSLNSPLHF	TGTGCCAGCAGTTTTGGACAGGGGAGCTTAAATTCACCCCTCCACTTT
-	TRBV6-1	12	TRBJ1-5	many	CASGFATQPQHF	TGTGCCAGCGGATTTGCAACGCAGCCCCAGCATTTT
-	TRBV6-1	11	TRBJ2-2	-	CASQNTGELFF	TGTGCCAGCCAGAACACCGGGGAGCTGTTTTTT
TRBD1	TRBV29-1	14	TRBJ2-2	many	CSVAGQGITGELFF	TGCAGCGTGGCGGGACAGGGTATAACCGGGGAGCTGTTTTTT
TRBD1	TRBV12-3/TRBV12-4	19	TRBJ2-3	many	CASNPTPGQGILRSDTQYF	TGTGCCAGCAACCCCACTCCGGGACAGGGTATTCTTAGGTCAGATACGCAGTATTTT
-	TRBV20-1	14	TRBJ1-2	many	CSARDRLGGYGYTF	TGCAGTGCTAGAGATCGATTGGGAGGCTATGGCTACACCTTC
-	TRBV12-3/TRBV12-4	14	TRBJ2-5	many	CASRRDRGDETQYF	TGTGCCAGCAGACGAGACCGTGGGGACGAGACCCAGTACTTC
TRBD1	TRBV7-3	17	TRBJ2-2	many	CASSQITGTGETGELFF	TGTGCCAGCAGCCAAATTACCGGGACAGGGGAAACCGGGGAGCTGTTTTTT
-	TRBV11-2	15	TRBJ2-2	many	CASSFVDGYTGELFF	TGTGCCAGCAGCTTTGTAGACGGGTACACCGGGGAGCTGTTTTTT
-	TRBV5-4	15	TRBJ2-1	many	CASTTGPAMDNEQFF	TGTGCCAGCACCACGGGACCGGCGATGGACAATGAGCAGTTCTTC
-	TRBV29-1	13	TRBJ2-1	many	CSVGFRRGNEQFF	TGCAGCGTTGGGTTCCGCCGGGGCAATGAGCAGTTCTTC
-	TRBV6-1	14	TRBJ1-2	many	CASTTETRGYGYTF	TGTGCCAGCACCACCGAGACGCGGGGCTATGGCTACACCTTC
TRBD2	TRBV2	19	TRBJ2-5	-	CASNSYTSGCATPQETQYF	TGTGCCAGCAACTCATATACTAGCGGGTGTGCGACGCCTCAAGAGACCCAGTACTTC
-	TRBV5-8	14	TRBJ2-7	many	CASSLARGRYEQYF	TGTGCCAGCAGCTTGGCAAGGGGCCGGTACGAGCAGTACTTC
TRBD1	TRBV6-2/TRBV6-3	16	TRBJ1-2	-	CASSPITETGHYGYTF	TGTGCCAGCAGCCCTATTACCGAGACAGGGCACTATGGCTACACCTTC
-	TRBV12-3/TRBV12-4	12	TRBJ2-1	many	CASSLIPNEQFF	TGTGCCAGCAGTTTAATCCCCAATGAGCAGTTCTTC
-	TRBV29-1	13	TRBJ2-7	many	CSATTDSSYEQYF	TGCAGCGCCACGACAGATAGCTCCTACGAGCAGTACTTC
TRBD2	TRBV13	19	TRBJ2-2	few	CASSSSRLIAGGHTGELFF	TGTGCCAGCAGCTCTTCCCGTCTTATAGCGGGAGGGCACACCGGGGAGCTGTTTTTT
-	TRBV2	13	TRBJ1-6	many	CASSVVRNSPLHF	TGTGCCAGCAGTGTGGTGAGGAATTCACCCCTCCACTTT
TRBD1	TRBV20-1	14	TRBJ1-2	many	CSVIDRDRDYGYTF	TGCAGTGTTATCGACCGGGACAGGGACTATGGCTACACCTTC
-	TRBV13	15	TRBJ2-7	many	CASSLDSRFSYEQYF	TGTGCCAGCAGCTTGGACAGCCGATTCTCCTACGAGCAGTACTTC
-	TRBV25-1	17	TRBJ2-3	many	CASSEYDWRSDTDTQYF	TGTGCCAGCAGTGAATATGATTGGCGGAGCGACACAGATACGCAGTATTTT
TRBD1	TRBV7-6	15	TRBJ2-3	many	CASSSSGQLTDTQYF	TGTGCCAGCAGCTCCTCGGGACAGCTCACAGATACGCAGTATTTT
-	TRBV20-1	16	TRBJ2-7	many	CSARDLSGRPSYEQYF	TGCAGTGCTAGAGATTTAAGTGGGCGGCCGAGCTACGAGCAGTACTTC
-	TRBV3-1	17	TRBJ2-2	few	CASSPWARLSNTGELFF	TGTGCCAGCAGCCCATGGGCGAGGCTCTCCAACACCGGGGAGCTGTTTTTT
TRBD1	TRBV13	14	TRBJ2-5	many	CASSLRQGAETQYF	TGTGCCAGCAGCCTTCGACAGGGAGCAGAGACCCAGTACTTC
-	TRBV20-1	17	TRBJ1-1	-	CSARDPPAQPQRTEAFF	TGCAGTGCTAGAGATCCCCCCGCCCAACCCCAGAGGACTGAAGCTTTCTTT